The 6 T cell receptor beta chains below come from one sample, sequenced in a study of cytomegalovirus exposure and HLA in healthy donors. PCR amplification relied on 60 Vbeta primers (plus 13 Jbeta primers). Clones were sequenced by immunoSEQ multiplex PCR, and TCRdb holds only the in-frame ones, with some missing. This sample carries about 120,000 clones, 70% to 80% of them seen once, and the ten largest clones take over 1.5%. Sample: PBMCs. The receptors were gathered from a woman between 18 and 29 years old in good health and CMV-seronegative.

V and J are TRBV2 and TRBJ1-6, with D perhaps matching TRBD1 (5 bases). Trimming removed 1 base from V and 7 bases from J, with 17 bases in between. CDR1 is SNHLY and CDR2 is FYNNEI in the germline V gene. CDR3 length: 17 residues. The CDR3 DNA sequence: TGTGCCAGCAGTGAAGATCGGCCAGGGATAGGGAATTCACCCCTCCACTTT. It translates to CASSEDRPGIGNSPLHF.

The rearrangement joins TRBV28 to TRBJ2-3; a weak D match, TRBD1 (6 bases). This CDR3 is built from 13 residues. V lost 5 bases to trimming and J lost 4 bases, with 10 bases between them. Germline V gene lookup returns CDR1 MDHEN and CDR2 SYDVKM. CDR3 sequence: CASSLQGSDTQYF. The CDR3 nucleotides read TGTGCCAGCAGTCTACAGGGTTCAGATACGCAGTATTTT.

To note about this clone: Germline and junction disagree at one end, which may indicate a read error. This sequence joins TRBV30 and TRBJ1-2, with D possibly TRBD1 on 5 matching bases. The CDR3 loop spans 15 amino acids. The germline gives CDR1 GTSNPN, CDR2 SVGIG (reference sequence). The CDR3 bases are TGTGCCTGGAGTGTAATCAGGGCCGCTAAGTATGGCTACACCTTC. The encoded protein is CAWSVIRAAKYGYTF.

This clone was counted a few times. The V call is TRBV2, the J call TRBJ1-3; D is unclear. V shed 6 bases and J shed 0 bases, with 6 bases lying between them. This CDR3 is built from 13 residues. CDR1 and CDR2 from the germline V gene are SNHLY and FYNNEI. CDR3: CASSDFSGNTIYF. CDR3 DNA: TGTGCCAGCAGCGACTTCTCTGGAAACACCATATATTTT.

This chain connects TRBV13 to TRBJ1-4; 7 bases line up with TRBD1. V was clipped by 2 bases and J by 8 bases; unmatched bases: 11. Germline CDR1 and CDR2: PRHDT and FYEKMQ (reference sequence). The CDR3 has 16 amino acids. The CDR3 reads CASSLREQGIWEKLFF. The CDR3 nucleotides are TGTGCCAGCAGCTTACGCGAACAGGGGATTTGGGAAAAACTGTTTTTT.

This rearrangement joins TRBV5-7 to TRBJ2-3, with a tentative D call TRBD1 (6 bases). TRBV5-7 is known as an ORF, though its function is uncertain. The CDR3 has 15 residues. V lost 0 bases, J lost 0 bases, and 8 bases lay in between. For the CDR3, the DNA is TGTGCCAGCAGCTTGGGACAGGATAGCACAGATACGCAGTATTTT. Amino acid sequence: CASSLGQDSTDTQYF.